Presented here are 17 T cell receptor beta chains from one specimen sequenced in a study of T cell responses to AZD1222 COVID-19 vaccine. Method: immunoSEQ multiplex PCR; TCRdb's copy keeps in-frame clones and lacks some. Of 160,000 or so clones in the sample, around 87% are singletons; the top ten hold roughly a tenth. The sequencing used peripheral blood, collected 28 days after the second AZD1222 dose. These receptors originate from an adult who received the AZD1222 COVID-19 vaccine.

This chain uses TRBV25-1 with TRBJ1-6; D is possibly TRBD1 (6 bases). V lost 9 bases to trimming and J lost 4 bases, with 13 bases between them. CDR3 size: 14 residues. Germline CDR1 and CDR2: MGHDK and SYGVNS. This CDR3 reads CASSATGYNSPLHF. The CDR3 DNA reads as TGTGCCAGTTCGGCGACAGGATATAATTCACCCCTCCACTTT.

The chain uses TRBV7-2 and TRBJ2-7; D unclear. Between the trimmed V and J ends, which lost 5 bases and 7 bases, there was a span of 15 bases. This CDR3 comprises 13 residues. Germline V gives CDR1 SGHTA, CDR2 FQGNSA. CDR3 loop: CASSPQVLGEQYF. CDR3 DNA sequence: TGTGCCAGCAGCCCTCAGGTCCTCGGGGAGCAGTACTTC.

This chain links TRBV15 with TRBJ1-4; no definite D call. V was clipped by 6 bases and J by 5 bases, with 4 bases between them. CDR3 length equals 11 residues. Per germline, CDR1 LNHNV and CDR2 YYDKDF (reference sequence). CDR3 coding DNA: TGTGCCACCAGGTTCAATGAAAAACTGTTTTTT. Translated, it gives CATRFNEKLFF.

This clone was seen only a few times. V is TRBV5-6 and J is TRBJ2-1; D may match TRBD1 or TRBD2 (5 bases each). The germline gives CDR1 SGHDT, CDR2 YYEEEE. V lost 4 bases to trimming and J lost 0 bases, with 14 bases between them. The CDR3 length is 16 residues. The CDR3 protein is CASSGGAGSSYNEQFF. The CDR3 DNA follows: TGTGCCAGCAGCGGCGGCGCAGGGAGCTCCTACAATGAGCAGTTCTTC.

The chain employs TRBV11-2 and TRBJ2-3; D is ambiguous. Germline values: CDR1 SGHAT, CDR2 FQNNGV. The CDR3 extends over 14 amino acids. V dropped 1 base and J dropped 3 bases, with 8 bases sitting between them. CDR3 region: CASSLVGLTDTQYF. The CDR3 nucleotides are TGTGCCAGCAGCTTAGTAGGCCTTACAGATACGCAGTATTTT.

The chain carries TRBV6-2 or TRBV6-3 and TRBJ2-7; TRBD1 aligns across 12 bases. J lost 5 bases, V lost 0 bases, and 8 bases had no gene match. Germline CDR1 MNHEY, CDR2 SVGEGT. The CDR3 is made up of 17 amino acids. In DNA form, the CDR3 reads TGTGCCAGCAGTTACTCGCTGGGACAGGGGGCGCGGGACGAGCAGTACTTC. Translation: CASSYSLGQGARDEQYF.

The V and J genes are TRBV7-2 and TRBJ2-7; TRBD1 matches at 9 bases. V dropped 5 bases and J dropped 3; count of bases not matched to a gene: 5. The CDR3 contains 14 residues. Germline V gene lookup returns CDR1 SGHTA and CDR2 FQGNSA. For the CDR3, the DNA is TGTGCCAGCAGCACCGGGACAGGGATCTACGAGCAGTACTTC. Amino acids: CASSTGTGIYEQYF.

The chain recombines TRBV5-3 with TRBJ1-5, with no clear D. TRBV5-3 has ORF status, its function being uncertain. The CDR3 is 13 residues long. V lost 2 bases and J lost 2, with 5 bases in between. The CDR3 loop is CARSFFGNQPQHF. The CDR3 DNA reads TGTGCCAGAAGCTTTTTCGGCAATCAGCCCCAGCATTTT.

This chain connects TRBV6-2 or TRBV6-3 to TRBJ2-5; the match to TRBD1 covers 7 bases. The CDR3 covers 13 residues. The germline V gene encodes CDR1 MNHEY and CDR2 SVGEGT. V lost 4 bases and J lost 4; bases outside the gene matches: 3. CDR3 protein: CASSSTGVETQYF. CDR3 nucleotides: TGTGCCAGCAGTTCCACAGGGGTAGAGACCCAGTACTTC.

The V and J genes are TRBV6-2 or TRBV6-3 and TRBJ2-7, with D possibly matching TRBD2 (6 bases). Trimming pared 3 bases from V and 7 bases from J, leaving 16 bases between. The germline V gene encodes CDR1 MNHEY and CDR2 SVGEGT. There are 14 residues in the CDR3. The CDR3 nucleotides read TGTGCCAGCAGTTATGACGGGAGAAAGCGGGAGCAGTACTTC. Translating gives CASSYDGRKREQYF.

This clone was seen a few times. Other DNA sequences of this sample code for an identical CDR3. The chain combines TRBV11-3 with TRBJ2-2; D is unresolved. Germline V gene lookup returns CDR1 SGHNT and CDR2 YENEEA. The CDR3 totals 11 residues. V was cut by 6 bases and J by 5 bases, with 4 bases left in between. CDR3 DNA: TGTGCCAGCAGTCGTACCGGGGAGCTGTTTTTT. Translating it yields CASSRTGELFF.

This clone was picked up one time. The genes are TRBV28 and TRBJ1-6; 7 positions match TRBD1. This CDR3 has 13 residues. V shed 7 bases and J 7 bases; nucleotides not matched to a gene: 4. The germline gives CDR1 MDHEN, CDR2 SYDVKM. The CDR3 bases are TGTGCCAGCAAGACAGGGAAAAATTCACCCCTCCACTTT. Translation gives CASKTGKNSPLHF.

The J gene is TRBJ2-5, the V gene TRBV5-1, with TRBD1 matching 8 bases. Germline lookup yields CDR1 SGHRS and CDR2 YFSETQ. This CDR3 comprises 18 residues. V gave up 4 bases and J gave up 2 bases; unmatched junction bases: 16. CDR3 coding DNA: TGCGCCAGCAGCCGTGGACAGGGAGTTGGTTTATGGCAAGAGACCCAGTACTTC. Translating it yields CASSRGQGVGLWQETQYF.

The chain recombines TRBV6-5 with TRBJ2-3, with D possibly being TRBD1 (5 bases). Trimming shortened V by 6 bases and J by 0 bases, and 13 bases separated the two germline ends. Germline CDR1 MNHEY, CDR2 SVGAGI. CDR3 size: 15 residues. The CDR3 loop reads CASSPQGSSTDTQYF. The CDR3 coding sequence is TGTGCCAGCAGCCCCCAGGGCTCTAGCACAGATACGCAGTATTTT.

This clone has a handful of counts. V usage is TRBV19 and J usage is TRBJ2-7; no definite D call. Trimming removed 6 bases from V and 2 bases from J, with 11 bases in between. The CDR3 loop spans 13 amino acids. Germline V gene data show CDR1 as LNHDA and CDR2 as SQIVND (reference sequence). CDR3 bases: TGTGCCAGTAGCCTCGCGGATACCTACGAGCAGTACTTC. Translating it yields CASSLADTYEQYF.

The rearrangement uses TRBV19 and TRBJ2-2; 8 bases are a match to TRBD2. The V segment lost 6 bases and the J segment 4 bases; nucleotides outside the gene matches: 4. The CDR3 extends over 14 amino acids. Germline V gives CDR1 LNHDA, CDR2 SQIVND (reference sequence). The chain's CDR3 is CASRVGGGTGELFF. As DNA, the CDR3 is TGTGCCAGTAGAGTCGGGGGGGGCACCGGGGAGCTGTTTTTT.

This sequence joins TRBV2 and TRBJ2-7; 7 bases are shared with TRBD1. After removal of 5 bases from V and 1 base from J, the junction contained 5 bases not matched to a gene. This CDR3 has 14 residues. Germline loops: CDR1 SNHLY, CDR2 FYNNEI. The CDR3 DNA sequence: TGTGCCAGCAGTTGGGACAGCTATTCCTACGAGCAGTACTTC. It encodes CASSWDSYSYEQYF.